A selection of T cell receptor beta chains follows, all from one sample in a study of blood T cell repertoires in COVID-19. The method was immunoSEQ multiplex PCR; TCRdb's version includes in-frame clones alone and lacks a portion of them. The sample contains about 240,000 clones, around 85% of which appear only once. The sequencing input was PBMCs or T cells enriched from blood (not recorded which). These receptors all come from a woman aged 40 to 55 with acute COVID-19. Each CDR3 is given with its conserved first and last residue. The D gene is left open where the match is weak. Clone size is shown for a subset of rows, as once, few, many or a class of expanded clone.

>NA|few|TRBJ1-4|TRBV4-1
TGCGCCAGCAGCCAAGAAGGGACATTTCCAGAAAAACTGTTTTTT
CASSQEGTFPEKLFF
>TRBD1|few|TRBJ1-3|TRBV3-1/TRBV3-2
TGTGCCAGCAGCCCCGGACAGGGGGCTGGAAACACCATATATTTT
CASSPGQGAGNTIYF
>NA|NA|TRBJ2-3|TRBV11-2
TGTGCCAGCAGCATGGGACGCGGGGGCGAAGATACGCAGTATTTT
CASSMGRGGEDTQYF
>NA|NA|TRBJ2-1|TRBV19
TGTGCCAGTAGTCCAGGACTGGGCTCCTACAATGATCAGTTCTTC
CASSPGLGSYNDQFF
>NA|NA|TRBJ1-2|TRBV7-9
TGTGCCAGCAGCTTAGCCATCACTTATGGCTACACCTTC
CASSLAITYGYTF
>NA|NA|TRBJ1-1|TRBV11-1
TGTGCCAGCATGAGGTTCCCGCCGAACACTGAAGCTTTCTTT
CASMRFPPNTEAFF
>NA|NA|TRBJ1-1|TRBV7-9
TGTGCCAGCAGTCCCGACGCGGGGAACACTGAAGCTTTCTTT
CASSPDAGNTEAFF
>NA|NA|TRBJ2-1|TRBV13
TGTGCCAGCAGCTTAGGCCTGGGCGGGAATTACAATGAGCAGTTCTTC
CASSLGLGGNYNEQFF
>TRBD1|NA|TRBJ2-2|TRBV27
TGTGCCAGCAGACCCGGACAGGGCGCCGGGGAGCTGTTTTTT
CASRPGQGAGELFF
>TRBD2|NA|TRBJ2-1|TRBV28
TGTGCCAGCACAGTTCTCAGGACTAGCAGCTACAATGAGCAGTTCTTC
CASTVLRTSSYNEQFF
>NA|NA|TRBJ1-1|TRBV6-5
TGTGCCAGCAGCGCTATGACAGCGGGGCACACTGAAGCTTTCTTT
CASSAMTAGHTEAFF
>NA|NA|TRBJ1-5|TRBV7-2
TGTGCCAGCAGCTTAGACACACGTGGGCCCCAGCATTTT
CASSLDTRGPQHF
>NA|NA|TRBJ2-3|TRBV3-1/TRBV3-2
TGTGCCAGCAGCCACCTTAGCACAGATACGCAGTATTTT
CASSHLSTDTQYF
>TRBD1|NA|TRBJ2-5|TRBV7-8
TGTGCCAGCAGCATGGGACAGTACCAAGAGACCCAGTACTTC
CASSMGQYQETQYF
>TRBD1|NA|TRBJ1-2|TRBV9
TGTGCCAGCAGCCCCCGGACAGGGGAGGGCTACACCTTC
CASSPRTGEGYTF
>TRBD2|NA|TRBJ2-1|TRBV5-4
TGTGCCAGCAGTAGCGGGAGAGTCTACAATGAGCAGTTCTTC
CASSSGRVYNEQFF
>NA|NA|TRBJ1-5|TRBV20-1
TGCAGTGCTAGTGTAGAACAGTCCAATCAGCCCCAGCATTTT
CSASVEQSNQPQHF
>TRBD2|once|TRBJ2-5|TRBV7-2
TGTGCCAGCAGCCTCGGCGGGGGGGGCTTGGAGACCCAGTACTTC
CASSLGGGGLETQYF
>TRBD2|NA|TRBJ2-7|TRBV27
TGTGCCAGCAGTTTAACCGACACTTCTAGCGGGGCATTCGAGCAGTACTTC
CASSLTDTSSGAFEQYF
>NA|NA|TRBJ2-2|TRBV5-1
TGCGCCAGCAGCACCATACCAGGGACCGGGGAGCTGTTTTTT
CASSTIPGTGELFF
>TRBD2|NA|TRBJ2-1|TRBV5-1
TGCGCCAGCAGTTCCGGGACTAGACACAATGAGCAGTTCTTC
CASSSGTRHNEQFF
>TRBD1|NA|TRBJ2-7|TRBV7-2
TGTGCCAGCAGCTTAGTCTTCGAGACAGGGGGCTCCTACGAGCAGTACTTC
CASSLVFETGGSYEQYF
>TRBD2|NA|TRBJ2-1|TRBV11-2
TGTGCCAGCAGCTTAGCGGGACTAGGACTCAATGAGCAGTTCTTC
CASSLAGLGLNEQFF
>TRBD2|NA|TRBJ2-7|TRBV2
TGTGCCAGCAGTGAGGCTAGCGGAACCTACGAGCAGTACTTC
CASSEASGTYEQYF
>TRBD1|NA|TRBJ2-7|TRBV3-1/TRBV3-2
TGTGCCAGCAGTTCCGGGACAGGCTCCTACGAGCAGTACTTC
CASSSGTGSYEQYF
>TRBD1|once|TRBJ1-1|TRBV7-8
TGTGCCAGCAGCTTAGAGAGGACAGGGCCCTACACTGAAGCTTTCTTT
CASSLERTGPYTEAFF
>NA|NA|TRBJ2-7|TRBV2
TGTGCCAGCAGTGAGATAGTCTACGAGCAGTACTTC
CASSEIVYEQYF
>NA|NA|TRBJ1-5|TRBV6-4
TGTGCCAGCAGCCCCGGGGGGCGCAATCAGCCCCAGCATTTT
CASSPGGRNQPQHF
>TRBD2|NA|TRBJ2-1|TRBV7-3
TGTGCCAGCAGCCATAGACTAGCGGCCTACAATGAGCAGTTCTTC
CASSHRLAAYNEQFF
>TRBD1|NA|TRBJ2-1|TRBV20-1
TGCAGTGCTAGTGAGAGGGGGCTCTATGAGCAGTTCTTC
CSASERGLYEQFF
>NA|NA|TRBJ1-1|TRBV5-1
TGCGCCAGCAGCTTGGGGGAGCTGAACACTGAAGCTTTCTTT
CASSLGELNTEAFF
>TRBD2|NA|TRBJ2-5|TRBV2
TGTGCCAGCAGTGAGGGGACTAGCGGAGTGGGAGAGACCCAGTACTTC
CASSEGTSGVGETQYF
>TRBD2|NA|TRBJ2-3|TRBV10-1
TGCGCCAGCAGTGAGGAACTAGCGGGAGTTGGGGTCACAGATACGCAGTATTTT
CASSEELAGVGVTDTQYF
>TRBD2|NA|TRBJ2-7|TRBV7-2
TGTGCCAGCAGCGAGCCGGGACTAGCGACCGAACGTGGATACGAGCAGTACTTC
CASSEPGLATERGYEQYF
>NA|NA|TRBJ2-3|TRBV21-1
TGTGCCAGCAGCGCCCGACTAGCGGGAGGGGACACAGATACGCAGTATTTT
CASSARLAGGDTDTQYF
>TRBD2|once|TRBJ2-7|TRBV6-5
TGTGCCAGCAGTAACCTAGCGGGCCGGTCCTACGAGCAGTACTTC
CASSNLAGRSYEQYF
>TRBD2|NA|TRBJ2-5|TRBV7-8
TGTGCCAGCAGCTCCAGCGGGAGGAAACCCCAAGAGACCCAGTACTTC
CASSSSGRKPQETQYF
>TRBD1|NA|TRBJ1-6|TRBV7-6
TGTGCCAGCAGCTCGGACAGGGGGGGAAGTTCACCCCTCCACTTT
CASSSDRGGSSPLHF
>NA|NA|TRBJ1-6|TRBV3-1/TRBV3-2
TGTGCCAGCAGCCAATATTGGGCGCGGGATTCACCCCTCCACTTT
CASSQYWARDSPLHF
>TRBD1|NA|TRBJ1-2|TRBV27
TGTGCCAGCAGTTCTCTCCGGGCCGGGACAGGGGGATTGGATGGCTACACCTTC
CASSSLRAGTGGLDGYTF
>TRBD2|NA|TRBJ2-5|TRBV11-2
TGTGCCAGCAGCTTAGATCTAAGTTCTAGCGGAGACCAAGAGACCCAGTACTTC
CASSLDLSSSGDQETQYF
>NA|NA|TRBJ2-1|TRBV5-6
TGTGCCAGCAGCTTGGAGCGGAGAAGCTCCTACAATGAGCAGTTCTTC
CASSLERRSSYNEQFF
>TRBD2|NA|TRBJ2-5|TRBV11-3
TGTGCCAGCAGCCCCTCGGGGGGCCAAGAGACCCAGTACTTC
CASSPSGGQETQYF
>TRBD1|NA|TRBJ1-1|TRBV6-5
TGTGCCAGCAGAGGACAGGGGACGAACACTGAAGCTTTCTTT
CASRGQGTNTEAFF
>NA|NA|TRBJ2-7|TRBV6-1
TGTGCCAGCAGTGAACACCCATGGACTCCGCAGTACTTC
CASSEHPWTPQYF
>TRBD2|NA|TRBJ2-7|TRBV3-1/TRBV3-2
TGTGCCAGCAGCCTGGAGCTAGCGGAGCCCTACGAGCAGTACTTC
CASSLELAEPYEQYF
>TRBD2|few|TRBJ2-7|TRBV19
TGTGCCAGTAGTGGAGGCCAAAGCGGGAACTCCTACGAGCAGTACTTC
CASSGGQSGNSYEQYF
>TRBD1|NA|TRBJ2-7|TRBV27
TGTGCCAGCAGTTGGGGACAGGGTTACGAGCAGTACTTC
CASSWGQGYEQYF
>NA|few|TRBJ2-1|TRBV12-3/TRBV12-4
TGTGCCAGCAGCCGAGGACAAGCAGAGCAGTTCTTC
CASSRGQAEQFF
>TRBD2|NA|TRBJ2-1|TRBV24-1
TGTGCCACCAGTGCCATGGGGGGGGGAGGGCCCACTGAGCAGTTCTTC
CATSAMGGGGPTEQFF
>TRBD1|once|TRBJ1-1|TRBV7-9
TGTGCCAGCAGCCGGACAGGGGGCCTACCTGAAGCTTTCTTT
CASSRTGGLPEAFF